This record concerns one T cell receptor beta chain sequence. TCRdb passed the 5' RACE reads through MiXCR, listing each CDR3 protein once. This table holds hundreds of thousands of distinct CDR3 sequences, about 4% found once. This record belongs to a study of T cells after yellow fever vaccination. This receptor was taken from a man aged 18 to 30 who received the YFV17D yellow fever vaccine. The sample consisted of PBMCs, taken 5 days after the yellow fever booster vaccination.

CDR3 sequence (DNA): TGTGCCATCAGTGACGGAGGACTAGGGTGGAATGAGCAGTTCTTC. Encoded protein: CAISDGGLGWNEQFF. The V gene is TRBV10-3, the J gene TRBJ2-1, with TRBD2 identical over 7 bases. Germline CDR1 is ENHRY and CDR2 is SYGVKD. V dropped 3 bases and J dropped 7; count of bases not matched to a gene: 9. This CDR3 spans 15 amino acids.